The 20 T cell receptor beta chains listed next were all sequenced from one sample in a study of T cell repertoires in cytomegalovirus infection. TCRdb recomputed calls from the reads with MiXCR, one row per CDR3 protein. The sample lists hundreds of thousands of distinct CDR3 sequences, roughly 33% occurring once. Antigens of these TCRs are unknown. Sequenced here: cultured PBMCs, sampled from culture after CMV antigen stimulation. These receptors were taken from a human donor in good health (CMV status not recorded). Some clones in this sample may be carry-over from other donors' samples.

This clonotype was seen a few times. The chain links TRBV5-4 to TRBJ2-2; D gene ambiguous. CDR1 SGHNT and CDR2 YYREEE come from the germline V gene (reference sequence). The CDR3 loop spans 15 amino acids. Trimming pared 2 bases from V and 3 bases from J, leaving 11 bases between. Here the CDR3 DNA reads TGTGCCAGCAGCTTCGGTCCTACCGACACCGGGGAGCTGTTTTTT. It codes for CASSFGPTDTGELFF.

On this clonotype itself: It may be a read error: a sequence one base away is much more abundant. The chain links TRBV7-2 to TRBJ1-2; D gene uncertain. The germline V gene has CDR1 SGHTA and CDR2 FQGNSA. The CDR3 contains 13 residues. The CDR3: CASGFDMNYGYTF. In DNA form, the CDR3 reads TGTGCCAGCGGCTTTGACATGAACTATGGCTACACCTTC.

This clonotype was counted only a few times. V is TRBV4-2 and J is TRBJ2-1; 12 nucleotides match TRBD2. Germline lookup yields CDR1 LGHNA and CDR2 YNFKEQ. CDR3 length: 16 residues. Losses at the gene ends were 2 bases for V and 2 bases for J; bases not matched to a gene: 1. The CDR3 nucleotides are TGTGCCAGCAGCCAACCTAGCGGGGGGGCCTACAATGAGCAGTTCTTC. This gives the protein CASSQPSGGAYNEQFF.

The chain carries TRBV7-9 and TRBJ2-1, with a tentative D call TRBD2 (5 bases). V gave up 1 base and J gave up 10 bases, with 8 bases separating them. Germline values: CDR1 SEHNR, CDR2 FQNEAQ (reference sequence). This CDR3 is 12 amino acids long. Here the CDR3 DNA reads TGTGCCAGCAGCTTAGTAGGACTCGAGCAGTTCTTC. Residues: CASSLVGLEQFF. The variable domain in full, with the rest retrieved from reference TRBV7-9 and TRBJ2-1, is DTGVSQNPRHKITKRGQNVTFRCDPISEHNRLYWYRQTLGQGPEFLTYFQNEAQLEKSRLLSDRFSAERPKGSFSTLEIQRTEQGDSAMYLCASSLVGLEQFFGPGTRLTVL.

This clonotype was recorded a few times. J is TRBJ2-3 and V is TRBV7-8, with D perhaps matching TRBD1 or TRBD2 (5 bases each). The CDR3 sequence is 17 residues long. The germline V and J ends were trimmed by 1 base and 6 bases, with 20 bases remaining between them. CDR1 and CDR2 (germline): SGHVS, FQNEAQ. CDR3 sequence reads: CASSLVGDHRLGDTQYF. CDR3 coding DNA: TGTGCCAGCAGCTTAGTGGGGGACCACCGCCTTGGTGATACGCAGTATTTT.

The chain recombines TRBV6-1 with TRBJ2-7, with 10 nucleotides matching TRBD2. V was clipped by 6 bases and J by 0 bases; unmatched bases: 5. The V gene's germline CDR1 is MNHNS and CDR2 SASEGT. This CDR3 comprises 15 residues. CDR3 sequence (DNA): TGTGCCAGCAGGCTTACTAGCGGGGTCTCCTACGAGCAGTACTTC. Translating it yields CASRLTSGVSYEQYF.

This clonotype was detected a few times. V gene TRBV11-1 combines with J gene TRBJ2-3, with D tentatively TRBD1 or TRBD2 (5 bases each). Per germline, CDR1 SGHAT and CDR2 FQDESV (reference sequence). The CDR3 extends over 15 amino acids. Trimming took 1 base from V and 1 from J, leaving 9 bases between them. The CDR3 coding sequence is TGTGCCAGCAGCTTAGTGGGGACCCGCACAGATACGCAGTATTTT. It specifies CASSLVGTRTDTQYF.

The chain combines TRBV2 with TRBJ1-5, with D maybe TRBD1 (5 bases). V was cut by 3 bases and J by 5 bases, with 11 bases left in between. Per germline, CDR1 SNHLY and CDR2 FYNNEI. This CDR3 contains 14 residues. Here the CDR3 reads CASSDRARDQPQHF. The CDR3, as DNA: TGTGCCAGCAGTGACAGGGCCCGGGATCAGCCCCAGCATTTT.

J is TRBJ1-1 and V is TRBV28, with D unclear. V was shortened by 6 bases and J by 0 bases, with 14 bases between the two germline ends. The germline V gene has CDR1 MDHEN and CDR2 SYDVKM. CDR3 length: 15 residues. CDR3 loop: CASSREKGLNTEAFF. The CDR3 DNA sequence: TGTGCCAGCAGCCGCGAGAAGGGCCTGAACACTGAAGCTTTCTTT.

The chain carries TRBV2 and TRBJ2-1, with 7 bases fitting TRBD2. Trimming cost V 7 bases and J 8 bases; bases outside gene matches: 5. Germline CDR1 SNHLY, CDR2 FYNNEI. This CDR3 has 12 residues. The CDR3 region has the DNA TGTGCCAGCAATCTGAGCGGGGATGAGCAGTTCTTC. Its translation is CASNLSGDEQFF.

A few counts support this clonotype. The V call is TRBV19, the J call TRBJ1-1; 7 bases line up with TRBD1. This CDR3 region has 15 residues. Losses at the gene ends were 1 base for V and 3 bases for J; bases not matched to a gene: 5. Germline values: CDR1 LNHDA, CDR2 SQIVND (reference sequence). Here the CDR3 reads CASSIGRGRDTEAFF. CDR3 sequence (DNA): TGTGCCAGTAGTATAGGGAGGGGGCGAGACACTGAAGCTTTCTTT.

This clonotype has a single count. This chain uses TRBV11-2 with TRBJ2-1, with TRBD2 matching over 10 bases. CDR1 and CDR2 (germline): SGHAT, FQNNGV. V lost 7 bases, J lost 3 bases, and 6 bases stayed unmatched. CDR3 length equals 15 residues. The CDR3 spells CASNFGTSVYNEQFF. The CDR3 coding sequence is TGTGCCAGCAATTTCGGGACTAGCGTCTACAATGAGCAGTTCTTC.

The chain employs TRBV6-5 and TRBJ2-2; 7 bases line up with TRBD1. The V gene end was trimmed by 6 bases and the J gene end by 0 bases; junction bases not matched to a gene: 4. The CDR3 is 15 residues long. Germline assignment: CDR1 MNHEY and CDR2 SVGAGI. In DNA form, the CDR3 reads TGTGCCAGCAGACAGGGGCCGGCGAACACCGGGGAGCTGTTTTTT. It yields the protein CASRQGPANTGELFF.

This clonotype came up many times. The V call is TRBV7-2, the J call TRBJ2-7; tentatively, D is TRBD1 or TRBD2 (6 bases each). Germline-derived CDR1 and CDR2 are SGHTA and FQGNSA. CDR3 length equals 12 residues. Trimming left V 5 bases short and J 6 bases short, with 11 bases between. CDR3 sequence reads: CASSPEGGEQYF. The CDR3 DNA reads as TGTGCCAGCAGCCCGGAGGGGGGCGAGCAGTACTTC.

The table lists this clonotype with a few counts. The chain joins TRBV7-9 to TRBJ2-3; no clear D. In germline, CDR1 is SEHNR, CDR2 FQNEAQ (reference sequence). The CDR3 consists of 16 residues. V lost 5 bases and J 0 bases, leaving 15 bases between the germline ends. The CDR3: CASSASTSRSTDTQYF. In DNA, the CDR3 is TGTGCCAGCAGCGCCAGTACCTCCAGGAGCACAGATACGCAGTATTTT.

The J gene is TRBJ1-1, the V gene TRBV20-1; no definite D call. Germline assignment: CDR1 DFQATT and CDR2 SNEGSKA (reference sequence). The CDR3 is 14 amino acids. V lost 4 bases to trimming and J lost 3 bases, with 15 bases between them. Here the CDR3 DNA reads TGCAGTGCTACAAAGGCCTCGTGGGACACTGAAGCTTTCTTT. This sequence encodes CSATKASWDTEAFF.

This clonotype was observed at least ten times. The V gene is TRBV7-2, the J gene TRBJ1-5, with D possibly matching TRBD1 (6 bases). The V end lost 2 bases, the J end lost 11 bases, and 16 bases lay between the germline ends. This CDR3 is 14 amino acids long. Germline assignment: CDR1 SGHTA and CDR2 FQGNSA. CDR3 amino acids: CASSLNALEGAQHF. CDR3 nucleotides: TGTGCCAGCAGCTTAAACGCCTTGGAGGGGGCCCAGCATTTT.

This clonotype turned up a few times. J is TRBJ2-7 and V is TRBV19, with D possibly TRBD2 on 5 matching bases. Trimming shortened V by 5 bases and J by 5 bases, and 13 bases separated the two germline ends. This CDR3 contains 13 residues. In germline, CDR1 is LNHDA, CDR2 SQIVND (reference sequence). CDR3 bases: TGTGCCAGTAGTTTCCGGTCGGGGAACGAGCAGTACTTC. Its translation is CASSFRSGNEQYF.

The chain combines TRBV5-1 with TRBJ2-7; no definite D call. Per germline, CDR1 SGHRS and CDR2 YFSETQ. The germline V and J ends were trimmed by 4 bases and 4 bases, with 12 bases remaining between them. CDR3 size: 13 residues. In DNA, the CDR3 is TGCGCCAGCAGCGGTCCGTACCCTTACGAGCAGTACTTC. Residues: CASSGPYPYEQYF.

V usage is TRBV10-3 and J usage is TRBJ1-6, with D perhaps TRBD1 (5 bases). The CDR3 is made up of 13 amino acids. V was trimmed by 11 bases and J by 8 bases, leaving 16 bases between them. Germline V gene lookup returns CDR1 ENHRY and CDR2 SYGVKD. This chain's CDR3 is CAASGGGDSPLHF. CDR3 DNA: TGTGCCGCCTCGGGGGGAGGGGATTCACCCCTCCACTTT.